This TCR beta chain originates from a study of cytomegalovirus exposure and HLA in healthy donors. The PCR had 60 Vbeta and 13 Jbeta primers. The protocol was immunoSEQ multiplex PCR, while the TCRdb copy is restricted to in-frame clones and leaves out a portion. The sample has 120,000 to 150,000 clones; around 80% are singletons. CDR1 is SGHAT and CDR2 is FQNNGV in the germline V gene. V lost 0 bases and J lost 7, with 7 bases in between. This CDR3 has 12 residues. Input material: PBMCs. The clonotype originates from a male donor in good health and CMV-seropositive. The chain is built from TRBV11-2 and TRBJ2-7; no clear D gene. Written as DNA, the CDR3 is TGTGCCAGCAGCTTAGAACTTGGTGAGCAGTACTTC. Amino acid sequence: CASSLELGEQYF.